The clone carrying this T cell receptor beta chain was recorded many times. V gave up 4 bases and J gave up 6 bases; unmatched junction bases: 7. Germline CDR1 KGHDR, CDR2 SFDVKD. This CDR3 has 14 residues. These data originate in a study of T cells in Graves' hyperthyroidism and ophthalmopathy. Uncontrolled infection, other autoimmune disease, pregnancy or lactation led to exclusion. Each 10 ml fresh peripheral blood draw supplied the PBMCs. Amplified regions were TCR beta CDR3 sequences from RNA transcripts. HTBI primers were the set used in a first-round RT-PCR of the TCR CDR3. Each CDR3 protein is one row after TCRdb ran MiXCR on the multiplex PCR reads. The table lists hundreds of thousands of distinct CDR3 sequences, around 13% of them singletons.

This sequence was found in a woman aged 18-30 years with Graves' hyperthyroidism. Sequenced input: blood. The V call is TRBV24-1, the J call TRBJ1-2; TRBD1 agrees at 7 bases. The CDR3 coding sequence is TGTGCCACCAGTGAGCCAGACAGGGAGGATGGCTACACCTTC. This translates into CATSEPDREDGYTF.